A selection of T cell receptor beta chains follows, all from one sample in a study of blood T cell repertoires in COVID-19. The table came from immunoSEQ multiplex PCR; TCRdb's copy has only in-frame clones and leaves some out. Here the sample spans 80,000 to 130,000 clones, about nine tenths being singletons. Sequenced material: peripheral blood. Receptor source: a man between 70 and 80 years old with acute or convalescent COVID-19. Both conserved end residues are part of each CDR3. The order of the fields is J gene, V gene, CDR3 protein.

J gene: TRBJ1-2; V gene: TRBV19; CDR3 protein: CATHGGYTGYTF
J gene: TRBJ2-3; V gene: TRBV29-1; CDR3 protein: CSVDGEKRGTDTQYF
J gene: TRBJ1-2; V gene: TRBV29-1; CDR3 protein: CSVSYREWGYTF
J gene: TRBJ2-5; V gene: TRBV5-6; CDR3 protein: CASSLLGPETQYF
J gene: TRBJ1-2; V gene: TRBV7-2; CDR3 protein: CASSQFSSYGYTF
J gene: TRBJ1-5; V gene: TRBV21-1; CDR3 protein: CASSKSPVQPQHF
J gene: TRBJ2-5; V gene: TRBV19; CDR3 protein: CASIGGMETQYF
J gene: TRBJ1-2; V gene: TRBV27; CDR3 protein: CASSLRGTGADFYGYTF
J gene: TRBJ2-7; V gene: TRBV12-3/TRBV12-4; CDR3 protein: CASSSEGSYEQYF
J gene: TRBJ2-3; V gene: TRBV24-1; CDR3 protein: CATKPAGSTDTQYF
J gene: TRBJ2-7; V gene: TRBV28; CDR3 protein: CASRPGEPYEQYF
J gene: TRBJ1-6; V gene: TRBV15; CDR3 protein: CATSRVGGDSPLHF
J gene: TRBJ2-3; V gene: TRBV5-6; CDR3 protein: CASSLADTQYF
J gene: TRBJ1-1; V gene: TRBV9; CDR3 protein: CASSVGLTGVNTEAFF
J gene: TRBJ2-2; V gene: TRBV7-3; CDR3 protein: CASSLYRGRQVGELFF
J gene: TRBJ2-1; V gene: TRBV7-9; CDR3 protein: CAGASGNEQFF
J gene: TRBJ1-4; V gene: TRBV2; CDR3 protein: CASSERRINEKLFF
J gene: TRBJ1-2; V gene: TRBV9; CDR3 protein: CASSGGTGGFYGYTF
J gene: TRBJ1-4; V gene: TRBV7-2; CDR3 protein: CASSLGLTGPMEKLFF
J gene: TRBJ2-7; V gene: TRBV13; CDR3 protein: CASSLGPAVGGYEQYF
J gene: TRBJ2-5; V gene: TRBV5-1; CDR3 protein: CASSLQGAETQYF
J gene: TRBJ1-2; V gene: TRBV5-5; CDR3 protein: CASSHGPDYTF
J gene: TRBJ1-2; V gene: TRBV6-5; CDR3 protein: CASRTQGWGGYTF
J gene: TRBJ1-2; V gene: TRBV3-1/TRBV3-2; CDR3 protein: CASSQEGARDYGYTF
J gene: TRBJ2-3; V gene: TRBV3-1/TRBV3-2; CDR3 protein: CASIPSSGCTDTQYF
J gene: TRBJ2-5; V gene: TRBV5-8; CDR3 protein: CASSLGGATETQYF